Below, 4 T cell receptor beta chains from the same sample are listed, as sequenced in a study of a mutant IDH1 vaccine in newly diagnosed glioma. The data were produced by immunoSEQ multiplex PCR, yet TCRdb's version contains in-frame clones alone and is incomplete. The repertoire holds 35,000 or so clones, with roughly 80% as singletons. These receptors have no known antigen. The time point denotes: week 5, during vaccination. Doses comprised 300 ug of mutant IDH1 20-mer peptide each, plus topical imiquimod. The sample in question was PBMCs, obtained from a glioma patient whose treatment included an IDH1 peptide vaccine. These receptors were obtained from a young man with glioma.

V usage is TRBV29-1 and J usage is TRBJ2-7, with TRBD1 matching 7 bases. The CDR3 length is 13 residues. Looked up from germline, CDR1 is SQVTM and CDR2 is ANQGSEA. V lost 1 base, J lost 4 bases, and 4 bases stayed unmatched. The CDR3 coding sequence is TGCAGCGTTGAAGTTGTGACAGGGTACGAGCAGTACTTC. Residues: CSVEVVTGYEQYF.

The gene calls are TRBV15 and TRBJ1-1, with D tentatively TRBD1 (5 bases). Germline V CDR1 and CDR2: LNHNV, YYDKDF (reference sequence). With 3 bases removed from V and 9 bases from J, the gap between germline ends came to 17 bases. The CDR3 is 14 amino acids. The CDR3 reads CATSRPEQGSQAFF. The CDR3 nucleotides read TGTGCCACCAGCAGGCCTGAGCAGGGCTCACAAGCTTTCTTT.

V gene TRBV7-2 combines with J gene TRBJ2-1, with D tentatively TRBD1 (6 bases). Germline V gene lookup returns CDR1 SGHTA and CDR2 FQGNSA. This CDR3 contains 13 residues. Trimming shortened V by 5 bases and J by 4 bases, and 9 bases separated the two germline ends. For the CDR3, the DNA is TGTGCCAGCAGCCAGGGGACATACAATGAGCAGTTCTTC. It yields the protein CASSQGTYNEQFF.

This chain links TRBV28 with TRBJ1-4, with TRBD1 matching over 9 bases. CDR3 length equals 14 residues. CDR1 is MDHEN and CDR2 is SYDVKM in the germline V gene. The V segment lost 5 bases and the J segment 6 bases; nucleotides outside the gene matches: 4. The CDR3 here is CASSTGQGYEKLFF. The DNA for the CDR3 is TGTGCCAGCAGTACGGGACAGGGATATGAAAAACTGTTTTTT.